The sequence of this TCR beta chain was determined in a study of radiation and T cells in renal cell carcinoma. This clone was recorded once. Its specificity is unknown. The time point: blood 4 weeks post-SBRT, at nephrectomy. Treatment here: 15 Gy SBRT to primary tumor, nephrectomy 4 weeks later. Nephrectomy followed 15 Gy stereotactic body radiation by 4 weeks. Serial blood draws occurred at baseline and 2 and 4 weeks post-SBRT. This renal cell carcinoma was of the clear cell type. The method was immunoSEQ multiplex PCR; TCRdb's version includes in-frame clones alone and lacks a portion of them. The sample has 97,000 or so clones, 84% seen once. Study-level points and caveats: In blood, top tumor clones expanded by 2 weeks, shrinking by 4.

The J segment lost 3 bases and the V segment lost 2 bases, leaving 9 bases of the junction unmatched. This CDR3 region has 17 residues. Germline assignment: CDR1 LNHDA and CDR2 SQIVND (reference sequence). The rearrangement joins TRBV19 to TRBJ2-7, with 11 bases aligning to TRBD1. The sequences come from blood, collected from a patient whose treatment included radiotherapy and nephrectomy. This TCR derives from a man aged 60 to 69 with renal cell carcinoma. For the CDR3, the DNA is TGTGCCAGTAGTATAAAAGGGGCCGGGACAGGGGGCTACGAGCAGTACTTC. This translates into CASSIKGAGTGGYEQYF.